The clone carrying this T cell receptor (beta chain) occurred a few times. Its antigen is unidentified. The authors ran the immunoSEQ assay, v3.0, at survey level. Sequencing had a target that covered roughly 40,000-50,000 T-cell genomes per sample. The table came from immunoSEQ multiplex PCR; TCRdb's copy has only in-frame clones and leaves some out. The repertoire consists of roughly 28,000 clones, with roughly 90% occurring once and the leading ten covering about 3.9%. The sample belongs to a study of long-term antiretroviral therapy in people with HIV. Study outcomes and limitations: Diversity increased after ART yet remained lower than in transplant donor controls. All blood samples came from the years 2004 to 2017, possibly under older ART regimens. Dominance of pre-ART expanded clones persisted, fluctuating and often declining after ART.

Sequencing used unsorted PBMCs, obtained 3.1 years after starting antiretroviral therapy. This TCR derives from a man younger than 35 with HIV.

CDR3: CASGPVNTEAFF. CDR3 in DNA: TGTGCCAGCGGCCCGGTGAACACTGAAGCTTTCTTT. The chain has TRBV6-6 and TRBJ1-1, with no clear D. The germline V gene encodes CDR1 MNHNY and CDR2 SVGAGI (reference sequence). V gave up 8 bases and J gave up 0 bases, with 7 bases separating them. CDR3 length: 12 amino acids.